This entry lists 7 T cell receptor beta chains sequenced from one sample in a study of OX40 agonist ivuxolimab in advanced cancers. TCRdb keeps only in-frame clones here, not all; method: immunoSEQ multiplex PCR. The data hold some 70,000 clones, with roughly four fifths observed a single time. Sequencing used CD4+ or CD8+ T cells sorted from blood, obtained in a trial of the OX40 agonist ivuxolimab. These receptors all stem from an adult with an advanced solid tumor such as melanoma, head and neck, liver or kidney cancer.

DNA for the CDR3: TGTGCCAGCAGTTTCCGGGAGGGCCGGGAGCAGTACTTC. It codes for CASSFREGREQYF. The chain has TRBV27 and TRBJ2-7; 8 nucleotides line up with TRBD2. This CDR3 region has 13 residues. V gave up 3 bases and J gave up 7 bases; unmatched junction bases: 5. Germline V gene lookup returns CDR1 MNHEY and CDR2 SMNVEV (reference sequence).

This chain uses TRBV7-9 with TRBJ2-1; tentatively, D is TRBD1 (6 bases). The CDR3 has 14 residues. Germline CDR1 reads SEHNR; CDR2 reads FQNEAQ (reference sequence). V was cut by 9 bases and J by 1 base, with 13 bases left in between. CDR3 loop: CASIRQDSYNEQFF. The CDR3 DNA sequence: TGTGCCAGTATTAGACAGGATTCCTACAATGAGCAGTTCTTC.

The chain couples TRBV19 to TRBJ1-5; maybe TRBD1 (5 bases). In germline, CDR1 is LNHDA, CDR2 SQIVND (reference sequence). This CDR3 is 15 amino acids long. The V gene lost 6 bases and the J gene lost 3 bases, with 15 bases spanning the gap. The CDR3 DNA reads as TGTGCCAGTAGAAGAGACACAGGAATCAATCAGCCCCAGCATTTT. Translation: CASRRDTGINQPQHF.

The chain uses TRBV6-6 and TRBJ1-1, with D maybe TRBD1 (6 bases). Trimming removed 7 bases at V and 6 bases at J, with 15 bases between. In germline, CDR1 is MNHNY, CDR2 SVGAGI (reference sequence). The CDR3 has 13 residues. This CDR3 is CASNRDNSAEAFF. In nucleotides, the CDR3 is TGTGCCAGCAACCGGGACAATTCGGCTGAAGCTTTCTTT.

V and J are TRBV7-9 and TRBJ2-3; 8 nucleotides align to TRBD1. CDR1 is SEHNR and CDR2 is FQNEAQ in the germline V gene (reference sequence). With 4 bases clipped from V and 5 bases from J, the junction kept 5 bases outside the gene matches. The CDR3 sequence is 14 residues long. The CDR3, as DNA: TGTGCCAGCAGCTGGACAGGGATCGGAGATACGCAGTATTTT. Translated, it gives CASSWTGIGDTQYF.

The rearrangement links TRBV7-9 to TRBJ1-2; TRBD1 matches 7 bases. Germline CDR1 SEHNR, CDR2 FQNEAQ (reference sequence). With V trimmed by 5 bases and J by 2 bases, 8 bases remained unmatched. This CDR3 region has 15 residues. The CDR3 sequence is CASSDLTGQNYGYTF. The CDR3, as DNA: TGTGCCAGCAGCGACTTGACGGGACAGAACTATGGCTACACCTTC.

The chain couples TRBV28 to TRBJ2-1, with TRBD2 matching 12 bases. The V and J ends lost 5 bases and 7 bases, in that order; junction bases with no gene match: 9. Looked up from germline, CDR1 is MDHEN and CDR2 is SYDVKM. This CDR3 has 16 amino acids. The CDR3 spells CASSLPGLAGSNEQFF. The CDR3 DNA follows: TGTGCCAGCAGTCTGCCGGGACTAGCGGGTTCGAATGAGCAGTTCTTC.